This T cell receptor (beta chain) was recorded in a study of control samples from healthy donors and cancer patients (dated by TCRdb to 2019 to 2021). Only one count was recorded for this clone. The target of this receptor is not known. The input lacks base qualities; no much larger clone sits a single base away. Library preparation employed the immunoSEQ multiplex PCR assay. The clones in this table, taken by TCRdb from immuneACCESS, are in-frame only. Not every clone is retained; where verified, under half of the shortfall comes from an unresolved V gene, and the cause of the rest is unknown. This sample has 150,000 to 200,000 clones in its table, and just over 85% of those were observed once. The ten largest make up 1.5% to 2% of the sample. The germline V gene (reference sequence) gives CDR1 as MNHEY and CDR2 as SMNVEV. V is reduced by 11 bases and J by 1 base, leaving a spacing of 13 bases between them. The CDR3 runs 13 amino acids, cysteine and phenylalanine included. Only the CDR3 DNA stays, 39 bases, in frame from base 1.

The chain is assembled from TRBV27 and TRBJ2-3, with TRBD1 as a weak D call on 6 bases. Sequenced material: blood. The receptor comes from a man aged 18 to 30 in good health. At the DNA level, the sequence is TGTGCCTATATAAGGACAGGCACAGATACGCAGTATTTT. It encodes CAYIRTGTDTQYF.